What follows are 20 T cell receptor beta chains derived from one specimen sequenced in a study of blood T cells in healthy people across ages. A sample-barcoded 5' primer and a J-beta primer mix were used in a second PCR of roughly 6 to 11 cycles. A single record per CDR3 protein comes from TCRdb applying MiXCR to the 5' RACE reads. The table lists 800,000 to 950,000 distinct CDR3 sequences, 40% to 60% of them singletons, with around an eighth in the top ten. The sample comprised blood. All receptors derive from a man aged 25-45 years in good health.

This clonotype appeared once. The rearrangement uses TRBV5-8 and TRBJ2-5; D is unclear. The last part of the DNA fits TRBJ2-7 better; the J call may be wrong. The CDR3 is made up of 14 amino acids. Germline CDR1 and CDR2: SGHTS and YDEGEE. The CDR3 DNA sequence: TGTGCCAGCACCTTCCAGGTTAAGGATAGCGAGCAGTACTTC. Its translation: CASTFQVKDSEQYF.

The chain uses TRBV20-1 and TRBJ2-5; TRBD1 matches 7 bases. Trimming at V came to 3 bases and at J to 4 bases, leaving 11 bases not matched to a gene. Germline V gene sequence: CDR1 DFQATT, CDR2 SNEGSKA (reference sequence). CDR3 size: 15 residues. The CDR3 loop reads CSARVYGTAGETQYF. The CDR3 DNA reads TGCAGTGCTAGGGTTTACGGGACAGCTGGAGAGACCCAGTACTTC.

The rearrangement uses TRBV4-1 and TRBJ1-6, with a possible D match to TRBD1 (5 bases). Looked up from germline, CDR1 is MGHRA and CDR2 is YSYEKL. This CDR3 is 15 amino acids long. V gave up 6 bases and J gave up 10 bases, with 19 bases separating them. This chain's CDR3 is CASRNLRGGESPLHF. For the CDR3, the DNA is TGCGCCAGCAGAAACTTGAGAGGAGGGGAATCACCCCTCCACTTT.

The rearrangement joins TRBV7-3 to TRBJ2-2; a weak D match, TRBD2 (7 bases). Trimming shortened V by 2 bases and J by 7 bases, and 11 bases separated the two germline ends. Germline-derived CDR1 and CDR2 are SGHTA and FQGTGA. The CDR3 extends over 14 amino acids. As DNA, the CDR3 is TGTGCCAGCAGCTTAGACGGGGGGCGCGGGGAGCTGTTTTTT. Its protein is CASSLDGGRGELFF.

As regards this clonotype: A much larger clone sits a single nucleotide away, making a read error possible. The genes are TRBV4-3 and TRBJ2-7; no definite D call. The CDR3 length is 15 residues. Germline-derived CDR1 and CDR2 are LGHNA and YSLEER. The germline V and J ends were trimmed by 1 base and 7 bases, with 17 bases remaining between them. The CDR3 here is CASSQVKTVYNEQYF. The DNA of the CDR3 is TGCGCCAGCAGCCAAGTTAAGACCGTCTACAATGAGCAGTACTTC.

This clonotype has more than one count but fewer than ten. The V gene is TRBV20-1, the J gene TRBJ2-1; 8 bases agree with TRBD1. CDR3 length equals 13 residues. In germline, CDR1 is DFQATT, CDR2 SNEGSKA (reference sequence). The CDR3 region is CSAPGQGMDEQFF. The CDR3 DNA reads TGCAGCGCCCCAGGACAGGGAATGGATGAGCAGTTCTTC.

J is TRBJ2-7 and V is TRBV30; D gene ambiguous. V was pared by 8 bases and J by 5 bases, with 16 bases between. The CDR3 is 12 residues long. Germline lookup yields CDR1 GTSNPN and CDR2 SVGIG (reference sequence). CDR3 residues: CAGNVGTHEQYF. The CDR3 coding sequence is TGTGCCGGGAACGTCGGCACCCACGAGCAGTACTTC.

V is TRBV3-1 and J is TRBJ2-3; D is undetermined. Germline V gene lookup returns CDR1 LGHDT and CDR2 YNNKEL (reference sequence). The CDR3 length is 14 residues. Trimming left V 0 bases short and J 4 bases short, with 8 bases between. This CDR3 reads CASSQEGVPDTQYF. The CDR3 coding sequence is TGTGCCAGCAGCCAAGAAGGCGTACCAGATACGCAGTATTTT.

This clonotype came up a few times. The rearrangement joins TRBV5-1 to TRBJ2-3, with 9 bases lining up with TRBD1. The germline gives CDR1 SGHRS, CDR2 YFSETQ. The CDR3 is 16 residues long. The J segment lost 1 base and the V segment lost 4 bases, leaving 7 bases of the junction unmatched. CDR3 sequence (DNA): TGCGCCAGCAGCCGCTGGGACAGGGTCGGCACAGATACGCAGTATTTT. Its protein is CASSRWDRVGTDTQYF.

As concerns this clonotype: One end of the junction varies from germline; a read error may be responsible. This chain links TRBV12-3 or TRBV12-4 with TRBJ2-7; D is ambiguous. The CDR3 has 12 residues. This CDR3 is CASRLGPYEQYF. The CDR3 bases are TGTGCCAGCAGGTTAGGTCCCTACGAGCAGTACTTC.

This clonotype has just a few counts. V and J are TRBV5-1 and TRBJ2-1; the D gene is possibly TRBD2 (6 bases). Germline CDR1 is SGHRS and CDR2 is YFSETQ. Trimming pared 4 bases from V and 9 bases from J, leaving 20 bases between. The CDR3 sequence is 15 residues long. The CDR3 region is CASSPSTSNIGEQFF. DNA for the CDR3: TGCGCCAGCAGCCCATCGACTAGTAACATAGGTGAGCAGTTCTTC.

The chain employs TRBV5-1 and TRBJ2-5; 10 bases fit TRBD2. The J call is doubtful: the DNA matches TRBJ2-7 better. The germline V gene encodes CDR1 SGHRS and CDR2 YFSETQ. This CDR3 is built from 15 residues. CDR3 residues: CASSSLAGSFYEQYF. The CDR3 nucleotides read TGCGCCAGCAGCTCACTAGCGGGGTCATTCTACGAGCAGTACTTC.

This clonotype was counted between two and nine times. The chain couples TRBV27 to TRBJ2-7, with D possibly TRBD2 on 6 matching bases. From germline, CDR1 is MNHEY and CDR2 SMNVEV (reference sequence). Trimming took 5 bases from V and 5 from J, leaving 16 bases between them. The CDR3 sequence is 14 residues long. The DNA of the CDR3 is TGTGCCAGCAGTGCTCCATTGGGGAGGAACGAGCAGTACTTC. Translation gives CASSAPLGRNEQYF.

In its sample, this clonotype was seen once. This clone may be a read error of a much larger clone one base away. The chain recombines TRBV20-1 with TRBJ2-5, with unresolved D. Germline-derived CDR1 and CDR2 are DFQATT and SNEGSKA (reference sequence). The CDR3 totals 13 residues. The CDR3 bases are TGCAGTGCCCCCCGCGGAGAAGCAGAGACCCAGGACTTC. It is translated as CSAPRGEAETQDF.

This clonotype has a count of ten or more. The gene calls are TRBV12-3 or TRBV12-4 and TRBJ2-1, with unresolved D. The germline V and J ends were trimmed by 5 bases and 7 bases, with 9 bases remaining between them. The CDR3 has 12 amino acids. CDR3 bases: TGTGCCAGCAGTCGGGCTGGTAATGAGCAGTTCTTC. Amino acid sequence: CASSRAGNEQFF.

This clonotype was detected only a few times. This sequence joins TRBV24-1 and TRBJ2-5; 8 nucleotides line up with TRBD1. Germline V gives CDR1 KGHDR, CDR2 SFDVKD. The junction had 21 bases not matched to a gene; V was cut back by 12 bases and J by 4 bases. The CDR3 length is 17 residues. DNA for the CDR3: TGTGCCCCCCGTCGGTCGAAGATTGACAGGGGTGGAGAGACCCAGTACTTC. It encodes CAPRRSKIDRGGETQYF.

The J gene is TRBJ1-5, the V gene TRBV12-3 or TRBV12-4; no definite D call. V lost 6 bases and J lost 2, with 11 bases in between. The CDR3 spans 14 residues. The CDR3 is CASRRGNRNQPQHF. As DNA, the CDR3 is TGTGCCAGCAGAAGAGGGAACCGCAATCAGCCCCAGCATTTT.

The chain carries TRBV4-1 and TRBJ2-7; D unresolved. V was pared by 1 base and J by 2 bases, with 9 bases between. The CDR3 has 14 amino acids. Germline CDR1 and CDR2: MGHRA and YSYEKL. The CDR3 nucleotides are TGCGCCAGCAGCCAAGTCCTTCCCCCCTACGAGCAGTACTTC. Translation: CASSQVLPPYEQYF.

Of note for this clonotype: One end of the junction fails to match germline, which may point to a read error. The chain has TRBV18 and TRBJ2-1; D possibly corresponds to TRBD2 (5 bases). Germline-derived CDR1 and CDR2 are KGHSH and LQKENI. This CDR3 is 12 amino acids long. The CDR3 here is CANSPKREEQFF. The CDR3 nucleotides read TGTGCCAACTCACCAAAAAGGGAGGAGCAGTTCTTC. Full variable domain (missing parts from reference TRBV18 and TRBJ2-1): NAGVMQNPRHLVRRRGQEARLRCSPMKGHSHVYWYRQLPEEGLKFMVYLQKENIIDESGMPKERFSAEFPKEGPSILRIQQVVRGDSAAYFCANSPKREEQFFGPGTRLTVL.

This clonotype has just a few counts. J is TRBJ1-6 and V is TRBV27; D uncertain. CDR3 length equals 14 residues. Trimming pared 6 bases from V and 0 bases from J, leaving 6 bases between. CDR1 is MNHEY and CDR2 is SMNVEV in the germline V gene (reference sequence). The CDR3 nucleotides are TGTGCCAGCAGCACTAGCTCCTATAATTCACCCCTCCACTTT. Its translation: CASSTSSYNSPLHF.